The clone carrying this T cell receptor (beta chain) has only a few counts. The entry originates in a study of T-cell memory formation after mild COVID-19. TCRdb recomputed calls from the 5' RACE reads with MiXCR, one row per CDR3 protein. The sample has 300,000 to 350,000 distinct CDR3 sequences, 10% to 15% seen once. V gave up 7 bases and J gave up 2 bases, with 9 bases separating them. The CDR3 runs to 13 residues. The germline CDR1 and CDR2 sequences are MNHNS and SASEGT. This chain joins TRBV6-1 and TRBJ1-3, with D unresolved. The origin of this receptor is a man younger than 30 who had mild COVID-19 (a few samples of this study predate the infection). Cell type and time point are not known. Material: PBMCs or a T cell subset sorted from them (not recorded which). The CDR3 nucleotides read TGTGCCAGCACCCCGTCGGCTGGAAACACCATATATTTT. Its protein is CASTPSAGNTIYF.